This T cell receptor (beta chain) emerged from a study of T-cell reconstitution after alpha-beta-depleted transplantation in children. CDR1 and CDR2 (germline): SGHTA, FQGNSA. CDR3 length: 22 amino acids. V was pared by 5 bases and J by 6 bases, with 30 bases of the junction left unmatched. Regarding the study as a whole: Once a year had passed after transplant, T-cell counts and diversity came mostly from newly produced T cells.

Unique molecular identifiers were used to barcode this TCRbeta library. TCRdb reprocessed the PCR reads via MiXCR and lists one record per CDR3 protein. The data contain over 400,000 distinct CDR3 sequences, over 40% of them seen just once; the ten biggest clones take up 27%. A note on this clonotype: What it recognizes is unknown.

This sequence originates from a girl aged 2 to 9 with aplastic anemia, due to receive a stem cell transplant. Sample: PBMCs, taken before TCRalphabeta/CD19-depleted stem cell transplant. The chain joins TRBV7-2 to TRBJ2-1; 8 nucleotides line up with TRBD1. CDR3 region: CASSHGTWITREPRGRLNEQFF. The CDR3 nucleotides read TGTGCCAGCAGCCACGGGACTTGGATTACACGGGAGCCCAGGGGGCGCCTCAATGAGCAGTTCTTC. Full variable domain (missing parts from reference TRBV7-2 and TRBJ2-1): GAGVSQSPSNKVTEKGKDVELRCDPISGHTALYWYRQSLGQGLEFLIYFQGNSAPDKSGLPSDRFSAERTGGSVSTLTIQRTQQEDSAVYLCASSHGTWITREPRGRLNEQFFGPGTRLTVL.